This TCR beta chain emerged from a study of shared clonotypes between healthy human individuals. Study background: Serving as donors were two women and a few men, whose ages spanned 18 to 49.

Germline V gene lookup returns CDR1 MNHEY and CDR2 SMNVEV (reference sequence). The length of the CDR3 is 15 residues. The V end was cut by 5 bases, the J end by 9 bases, with 17 bases between. Measured with immunoSEQ multiplex PCR; TCRdb has only the in-frame clones, and not every one. The sample carries 950,000 to 1,300,000 clones, about 77% recorded once. The rearrangement joins TRBV27 to TRBJ1-6; maybe TRBD1 (5 bases). The source of this sequence is a man aged 18 to 29 in good health. The sequencing input was memory CD4+ T cells sorted from blood. Described subset: CD45RA-negative fraction. The CDR3 bases are TGTGCCAGCAGTCCACCCTGGGGGGGGACTTCACCCCTCCACTTT. The encoded protein is CASSPPWGGTSPLHF.